This TCR beta chain appears in the sequencing data of a study of blood T cell repertoires in COVID-19. Study-wide background: PBMCs, B-cell-depleted T cells, or T cells provided the cDNA or gDNA that made up the material.

The CDR3 loop spans 15 amino acids. The germline gives CDR1 SGHAT, CDR2 FQNNGV. V was trimmed by 5 bases and J by 8 bases, leaving 19 bases between them. Profiled with immunoSEQ multiplex PCR; TCRdb holds only in-frame clones, not every one. The sample yields under 300,000 clones, roughly 88% seen once. The TCR originated in a man aged 40-55 years who had recovered from COVID-19. The sequenced sample consisted of peripheral blood. The rearrangement uses TRBV11-2 and TRBJ2-4; a weak D match, TRBD2 (7 bases). For the CDR3, the DNA is TGTGCCAGCAGCCGAAGAGGGGGGGGAGAGGACATTCAGTACTTC. Protein product: CASSRRGGGEDIQYF.